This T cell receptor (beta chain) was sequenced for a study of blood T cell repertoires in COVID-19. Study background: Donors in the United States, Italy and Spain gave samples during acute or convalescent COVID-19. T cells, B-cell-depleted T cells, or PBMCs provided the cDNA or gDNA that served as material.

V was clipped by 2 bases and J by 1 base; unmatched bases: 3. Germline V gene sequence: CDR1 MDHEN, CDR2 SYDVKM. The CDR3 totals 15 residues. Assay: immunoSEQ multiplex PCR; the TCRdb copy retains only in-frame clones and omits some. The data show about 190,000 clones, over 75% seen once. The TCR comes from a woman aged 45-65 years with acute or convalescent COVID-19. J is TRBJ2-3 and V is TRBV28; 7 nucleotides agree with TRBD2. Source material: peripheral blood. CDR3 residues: CASSLRLAGTDTQYF. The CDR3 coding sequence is TGTGCCAGCAGTTTAAGGCTAGCGGGCACAGATACGCAGTATTTT.